The present TCR beta chain was sequenced within a study of blood T cell repertoires in COVID-19. About the research overall: The origin of the acute and convalescent COVID-19 samples was the United States, Italy and Spain.

CDR3 length: 16 amino acids. The germline CDR1 and CDR2 sequences are LNHDA and SQIVND (reference sequence). Trimming at V came to 7 bases and at J to 2 bases, leaving 12 bases not matched to a gene. How the authors handled the data: Amplified reference gene primers provided the basis for estimating nucleated cell counts. Only in-frame clones appear in the TCRdb table, and some are missing; sequencing was by immunoSEQ multiplex PCR. Clonal size and the V and J genes are those of that table, whereas D and trimming came from the DNA. The profile shows about 200,000 clones, just under 90% of them singletons.

The V call is TRBV19, the J call TRBJ1-2, with 8 bases identical to TRBD1. The sample was peripheral blood. The receptor was derived from a man between 60 and 70 years old who had recovered from COVID-19. CDR3 region: CASTDPRTGSNYGYTF. CDR3 in DNA: TGTGCCAGTACCGATCCTAGGACAGGGTCGAACTATGGCTACACCTTC.